Shown below are 26 T cell receptor beta chains from a single sample sequenced in a study of T cell responses to AZD1222 COVID-19 vaccine. The table came from immunoSEQ multiplex PCR; TCRdb's copy has only in-frame clones and leaves some out. Among some 130,000 clones, 84% were seen once, and the ten largest hold over 3.5%. This specimen was peripheral blood, taken on day 0 of AZD1222 vaccination. The receptor source for this set is an adult in good health.

J is TRBJ1-2 and V is TRBV12-3 or TRBV12-4; D unclear. V lost 2 bases and J lost 2, with 3 bases in between. CDR3 size: 12 residues. The CDR3 bases are TGTGCCAGCAGTTTAAAAAACTATGGCTACACCTTC. Translating it yields CASSLKNYGYTF.

V and J are TRBV6-5 and TRBJ1-1; D is undetermined. V was shortened by 1 base and J by 0 bases, with 9 bases between the two germline ends. Germline loops: CDR1 MNHEY, CDR2 SVGAGI. The CDR3 consists of 15 residues. CDR3 sequence: CASSYLGPVNTEAFF. In nucleotides, the CDR3 is TGTGCCAGCAGTTACTTGGGCCCCGTGAACACTGAAGCTTTCTTT.

This clone appeared a single time. The CDR3 is CASSPRTSGEYGEQFF. The DNA of the CDR3 is TGTGCCAGCAGCCCCCGTACTAGCGGGGAGTACGGTGAGCAGTTCTTC. The J gene is TRBJ2-1, the V gene TRBV7-3; the match to TRBD2 covers 10 bases. CDR3 size: 16 residues. Trimming at V came to 5 bases and at J to 9 bases, leaving 13 bases not matched to a gene. From germline, CDR1 is SGHTA and CDR2 FQGTGA.

The gene calls are TRBV7-9 and TRBJ1-2; 8 nucleotides match TRBD1. The trim removed 5 bases at V and 5 bases at J, leaving 4 bases unmatched. This CDR3 is 13 amino acids long. The germline CDR1 and CDR2 sequences are SEHNR and FQNEAQ (reference sequence). CDR3 residues: CASSPDRVYGYTF. Here the CDR3 DNA reads TGTGCCAGCAGCCCGGACAGGGTTTATGGCTACACCTTC.

Only a few counts were recorded for this clone. The rearrangement links TRBV5-6 to TRBJ1-1; D call uncertain. Germline CDR1 SGHDT, CDR2 YYEEEE. Trimming removed 1 base at V and 8 bases at J, with 18 bases between. This CDR3 comprises 15 residues. For the CDR3, the DNA is TGTGCCAGCAGCTTGCCGTTTGCCGGCTTGGGGGAAGCTTTCTTT. Translation: CASSLPFAGLGEAFF.

The chain has TRBV21-1 and TRBJ2-7; no check of the table's D call, TRBD2, against the DNA was made. TRBV21-1 is shown as a pseudogene. The CDR3 is 15 amino acids. The CDR3 is CASSHSTGETYEQYF. CDR3 DNA: TGTGCCAGCAGCCACTCGACGGGAGAAACCTACGAGCAGTACTTC.

The rearrangement links TRBV2 to TRBJ1-4; no clear D. The CDR3 is made up of 14 amino acids. Trimming pared 4 bases from V and 3 bases from J, leaving 9 bases between. Germline assignment: CDR1 SNHLY and CDR2 FYNNEI. The CDR3 DNA follows: TGTGCCAGCAGTGTGGCACATTCTAATGAAAAACTGTTTTTT. As protein: CASSVAHSNEKLFF.

The chain uses TRBV7-3 and TRBJ2-7; D is unclear. Germline assignment: CDR1 SGHTA and CDR2 FQGTGA. CDR3 length equals 13 residues. V dropped 1 base and J dropped 2 bases, with 6 bases sitting between them. The CDR3 bases are TGTGCCAGCAGCTTAAATCGAGCCTACGAGCAGTACTTC. It specifies CASSLNRAYEQYF. Filled out from reference TRBV7-3 and TRBJ2-7, the complete variable domain reads GAGVSQTPSNKVTEKGKYVELRCDPISGHTALYWYRQSLGQGPEFLIYFQGTGAADDSGLPNDRFFAVRPEGSVSTLKIQRTERGDSAVYLCASSLNRAYEQYFGPGTRLTVT.

The chain is built from TRBV11-1 and TRBJ1-1; D possibly corresponds to TRBD1 (6 bases). The V gene lost 5 bases and the J gene lost 8 bases, with 12 bases spanning the gap. The CDR3 sequence is 12 residues long. CDR1 and CDR2 from the germline V gene are SGHAT and FQDESV (reference sequence). CDR3 bases: TGTGCCAGCAGCGTGCGGGGGGCAGAAGCTTTCTTT. It codes for CASSVRGAEAFF.

The CDR3 bases are TGTGCCAGCAGTGAGGGACAGATCGCTTATGGCTACACCTTC. The encoded protein is CASSEGQIAYGYTF. The V gene is TRBV2, the J gene TRBJ1-2; 7 bases map to TRBD1. Germline V gives CDR1 SNHLY, CDR2 FYNNEI. This CDR3 comprises 14 residues. V trimming: 3 bases; J trimming: 5 bases; junction bases outside the gene matches: 6.

This clone was counted a few times. The chain couples TRBV5-1 to TRBJ2-2, with D perhaps TRBD1 (6 bases). In germline, CDR1 is SGHRS, CDR2 YFSETQ. V was pared by 3 bases and J by 7 bases, with 19 bases between. The CDR3 spans 16 residues. The CDR3 sequence is CASSSAGTPVSGELFF. In DNA, the CDR3 is TGCGCCAGCAGCTCAGCCGGGACACCGGTAAGCGGGGAGCTGTTTTTT. Filled out from reference TRBV5-1 and TRBJ2-2, the complete variable domain reads KAGVTQTPRYLIKTRGQQVTLSCSPISGHRSVSWYQQTPGQGLQFLFEYFSETQRNKGNFPGRFSGRQFSNSRSEMNVSTLELGDSALYLCASSSAGTPVSGELFFGEGSRLTVL.

This chain connects TRBV18 to TRBJ1-1; D gene uncertain. Germline CDR1 KGHSH, CDR2 LQKENI. This CDR3 has 13 amino acids. Deletions cut 2 bases from V and 1 base from J, with 5 bases between. In DNA, the CDR3 is TGTGCCAGCTCACCAGGGCCGAACACTGAAGCTTTCTTT. Protein product: CASSPGPNTEAFF.

CDR3 in DNA: TGTGCCAGCAGCCAAGGGAGAGGACTAGCGGCCTACAATGAGCAGTTCTTC. It codes for CASSQGRGLAAYNEQFF. This chain uses TRBV4-2 with TRBJ2-1, with 10 bases identical to TRBD2. Per the germline V gene, CDR1 is LGHNA and CDR2 is YNFKEQ. The length of the CDR3 is 17 residues. V lost 1 base, J lost 2 bases, and 5 bases stayed unmatched.

This clone showed up many times. The V gene is TRBV5-1, the J gene TRBJ2-7; D remains unclear. V lost 0 bases and J lost 3, with 10 bases in between. The germline V gene has CDR1 SGHRS and CDR2 YFSETQ. The CDR3 has 14 amino acids. CDR3 protein: CASSLGQDLYEQYF. Written as DNA, the CDR3 is TGCGCCAGCAGCTTGGGGCAGGACCTCTACGAGCAGTACTTC.

The chain recombines TRBV27 with TRBJ2-7; D might be TRBD1 (5 bases). V gave up 1 base and J gave up 3 bases, with 10 bases separating them. The germline V gene encodes CDR1 MNHEY and CDR2 SMNVEV (reference sequence). The CDR3 is made up of 14 amino acids. CDR3 region: CASSLFGQGYEQYF. The DNA of the CDR3 is TGTGCCAGCAGTTTATTCGGTCAGGGCTACGAGCAGTACTTC.

For the CDR3, the DNA is TGTGCCAGTATCGGAAACTCTGGAAACACCATATATTTT. As protein: CASIGNSGNTIYF. The chain combines TRBV19 with TRBJ1-3; D ambiguous. This CDR3 is built from 13 residues. V lost 7 bases and J 0 bases, leaving 7 bases between the germline ends. CDR1 and CDR2 (germline): LNHDA, SQIVND (reference sequence).

The CDR3 reads CASSLEWDYTEAFF. CDR3 sequence (DNA): TGCGCCAGCAGCTTGGAATGGGATTACACTGAAGCTTTCTTT. The V call is TRBV5-1, the J call TRBJ1-1, with D unresolved. V was clipped by 0 bases and J by 3 bases, with 9 bases between them. From germline, CDR1 is SGHRS and CDR2 YFSETQ. The CDR3 has 14 amino acids.

The rearrangement links TRBV9 to TRBJ2-2, with D possibly matching TRBD1 (6 bases). CDR1 is SGDLS and CDR2 is YYNGEE in the germline V gene. V was clipped by 1 base and J by 0 bases, with 19 bases between them. The length of the CDR3 is 19 residues. The CDR3 sequence: CASSVRGLGGRSNTGELFF. The CDR3 DNA reads TGTGCCAGCAGCGTAAGGGGCCTAGGGGGAAGGTCGAACACCGGGGAGCTGTTTTTT. Full variable domain (remainder filled in from reference TRBV9 and TRBJ2-2): DSGVTQTPKHLITATGQRVTLRCSPRSGDLSVYWYQQSLDQGLQFLIQYYNGEERAKGNILERFSAQQFPDLHSELNLSSLELGDSALYFCASSVRGLGGRSNTGELFFGEGSRLTVL.

The chain employs TRBV28 and TRBJ1-2, with D unresolved. The CDR3 loop spans 15 amino acids. Germline V lookup: CDR1 MDHEN, CDR2 SYDVKM. V gave up 4 bases and J gave up 3 bases, with 15 bases separating them. As DNA, the CDR3 is TGTGCCAGCAGTTCCCACAGTAATCCCCACTATGGCTACACCTTC. This encodes CASSSHSNPHYGYTF.

V usage is TRBV9 and J usage is TRBJ2-7; 8 bases fit TRBD1. The V gene end was trimmed by 0 bases and the J gene end by 3 bases; junction bases not matched to a gene: 5. This CDR3 has 15 amino acids. Germline CDR1 reads SGDLS; CDR2 reads YYNGEE. CDR3 nucleotide sequence: TGTGCCAGCAGCGTAGGACAGGGGAAAAACTACGAGCAGTACTTC. This codes for CASSVGQGKNYEQYF.

The sample holds a few counts of this clone. This sequence joins TRBV13 and TRBJ2-2; D not certain. The CDR3 sequence is 15 residues long. Trimming removed 5 bases at V and 3 bases at J, with 13 bases between. CDR1 is PRHDT, CDR2 FYEKMQ, per germline (reference sequence). Here the CDR3 DNA reads TGTGCCAGCAGCCCCTCGGGCTTGGACACCGGGGAGCTGTTTTTT. Translated: CASSPSGLDTGELFF.

The V and J genes are TRBV6-1 and TRBJ1-5, with 8 bases identical to TRBD1. The CDR3 contains 14 residues. Germline CDR1 is MNHNS and CDR2 is SASEGT. Trimming took 3 bases from V and 7 from J; bases not matched to a gene: 5. This chain's CDR3 is CASSDPGGGQPQHF. The CDR3, as DNA: TGTGCCAGCAGTGACCCAGGGGGCGGCCAGCCCCAGCATTTT.

This clone came up once. The CDR3 loop is CASSKTGWGNQPQHF. CDR3 DNA sequence: TGTGCCAGCAGTAAGACAGGGTGGGGCAATCAGCCCCAGCATTTT. The gene calls are TRBV6-2 or TRBV6-3 and TRBJ1-5; 7 nucleotides align to TRBD1. Unmatched junction bases numbered 6, after V lost 5 bases and J lost 2 bases. CDR1 MNHEY and CDR2 SVGEGT come from the germline V gene. CDR3 size: 15 residues.

This chain joins TRBV28 and TRBJ1-2; 8 bases are a match to TRBD1. The ends lost 9 bases at V and 4 bases at J; junction bases unmatched: 16. Per the germline V gene, CDR1 is MDHEN and CDR2 is SYDVKM. The CDR3 is 16 residues long. The DNA for the CDR3 is TGTGCCAGTAAAACCCCCCTACGAACAGGGGGCTATGGCTACACCTTC. This codes for CASKTPLRTGGYGYTF.

The chain couples TRBV12-3 or TRBV12-4 to TRBJ2-2; unclear D gene. The CDR3 is made up of 12 amino acids. V gave up 6 bases and J gave up 6 bases, with 8 bases separating them. The CDR3 is CASSVVAGELFF. CDR3 DNA: TGTGCCAGCAGCGTAGTCGCCGGGGAGCTGTTTTTT.

The rearrangement joins TRBV28 to TRBJ1-2; 7 bases align to TRBD1. This CDR3 has 16 residues. Germline CDR1 is MDHEN and CDR2 is SYDVKM. With 6 bases clipped from V and 8 bases from J, the junction kept 18 bases outside the gene matches. CDR3 region: CASSLNPPQGFLGYTF. As DNA, the CDR3 is TGTGCCAGCAGCTTAAACCCCCCACAGGGGTTCCTCGGCTACACCTTC.